The subject of this entry is one T cell receptor beta chain. Its antigen is not identified. The data originate from a study of response to subunit inactivated influenza vaccine. General observations from the study: Each seasonal influenza vaccination, the authors suggested, recruits few new T cells.

In TCRdb, the RT-PCR reads were re-called with MiXCR into one record per CDR3 protein. The table has under 850,000 distinct CDR3 sequences, about a fifth seen once. CDR1 DFQATT and CDR2 SNEGSKA come from the germline V gene (reference sequence). V was cut by 2 bases and J by 8 bases, with 7 bases left in between. The CDR3 has 12 residues. The chain employs TRBV20-1 and TRBJ1-6; no reliable D call. The TCR originated in a man aged 50-60 years who received an inactivated influenza vaccine. Sequenced here: PBMCs from blood, sampled around 5 days after vaccination. In DNA form, the CDR3 reads TGCAGTGCTAGATCCTGGGATTCACCCCTCCACTTT. Protein: CSARSWDSPLHF.